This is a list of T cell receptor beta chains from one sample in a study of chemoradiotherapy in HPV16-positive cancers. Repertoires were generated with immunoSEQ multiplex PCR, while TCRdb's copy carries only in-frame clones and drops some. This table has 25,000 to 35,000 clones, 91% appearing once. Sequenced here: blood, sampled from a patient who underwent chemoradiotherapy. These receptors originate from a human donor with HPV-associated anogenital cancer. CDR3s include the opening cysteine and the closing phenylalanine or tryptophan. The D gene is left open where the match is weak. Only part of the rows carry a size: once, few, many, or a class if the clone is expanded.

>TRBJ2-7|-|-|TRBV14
CASSSTTGQTLYEQYF
TGTGCCAGCAGCTCGACGACAGGACAAACCCTCTACGAGCAGTACTTC
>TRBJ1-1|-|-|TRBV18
CASSLGHLEAFF
TGTGCCAGCTCACTTGGACACCTTGAAGCTTTCTTT
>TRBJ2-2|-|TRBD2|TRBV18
CASSPGTSSTGELFF
TGTGCCAGCTCACCGGGGACTAGCAGCACCGGGGAGCTGTTTTTT
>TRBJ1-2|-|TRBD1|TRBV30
CACLPGGSGGYTF
TGTGCCTGCCTTCCAGGGGGATCGGGTGGCTACACCTTC
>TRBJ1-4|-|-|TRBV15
CATSLAVINEKLFF
TGTGCCACCAGCCTCGCAGTAATAAATGAAAAACTGTTTTTT
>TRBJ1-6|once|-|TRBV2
CASSELSSYNSPLHF
TGTGCCAGCAGTGAATTGAGCTCCTATAATTCACCCCTCCACTTT
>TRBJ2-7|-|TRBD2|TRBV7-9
CASSLSPSGGYEQYF
TGTGCCAGCAGCTTATCTCCTAGCGGGGGTTACGAGCAGTACTTC
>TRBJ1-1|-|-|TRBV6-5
CASSYSRWNTEAFF
TGTGCCAGCAGTTACTCGCGGTGGAACACTGAAGCTTTCTTT
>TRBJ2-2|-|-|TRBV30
CAWSVGGGTGELFF
TGTGCCTGGAGTGTAGGTGGGGGAACCGGGGAGCTGTTTTTT
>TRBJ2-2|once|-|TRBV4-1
CASSQPSRRPGELFF
TGCGCCAGCAGCCAACCATCGAGGAGGCCCGGGGAGCTGTTTTTT
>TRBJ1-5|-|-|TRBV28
CASSPGARQPQHF
TGTGCCAGCAGCCCGGGGGCAAGGCAGCCCCAGCATTTT
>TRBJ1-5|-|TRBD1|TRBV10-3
CAIRGQVDQPQHF
TGTGCCATCAGGGGACAGGTGGATCAGCCCCAGCATTTT
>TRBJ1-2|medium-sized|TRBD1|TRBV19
CASDRGTGGEDGYTF
TGTGCCAGTGACAGAGGGACAGGGGGCGAGGATGGCTACACCTTC
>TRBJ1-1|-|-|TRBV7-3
CASSLTGVDNTEAFF
TGTGCCAGCAGCTTAACAGGGGTTGATAACACTGAAGCTTTCTTT
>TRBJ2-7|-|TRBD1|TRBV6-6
CASSYSGQGGYEQYF
TGTGCCAGCAGTTATTCCGGACAGGGAGGCTACGAGCAGTACTTC
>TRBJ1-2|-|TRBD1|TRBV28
CASSLMGTGGHGYTF
TGTGCCAGCAGTTTGATGGGGACAGGGGGTCATGGCTACACCTTC
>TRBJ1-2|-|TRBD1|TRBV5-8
CASTRQGTPYGYTF
TGTGCCAGCACCCGACAGGGTACGCCCTATGGCTACACCTTC
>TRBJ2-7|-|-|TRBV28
CASSLYYEQYF
TGTGCCAGCAGTTTATACTACGAGCAGTACTTC
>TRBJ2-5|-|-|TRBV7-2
CASSEIWGRETQYF
TGTGCCAGCAGCGAGATTTGGGGGCGCGAGACCCAGTACTTC
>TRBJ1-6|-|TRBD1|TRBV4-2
CASSQDLTGANNSPLHF
TGTGCCAGCAGCCAAGATCTTACAGGGGCTAATAATTCACCCCTCCACTTT
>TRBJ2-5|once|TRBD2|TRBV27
CASSLGGVQETQYF
TGTGCCAGCAGTTTGGGGGGGGTTCAAGAGACCCAGTACTTC
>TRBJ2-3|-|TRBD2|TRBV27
CASSQLLTSGNTDTQYF
TGTGCCAGCAGTCAGCTTCTGACTAGCGGCAACACAGATACGCAGTATTTT
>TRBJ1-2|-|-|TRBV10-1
CASRGLEGWNYGYTF
TGCGCCAGCAGGGGACTGGAGGGGTGGAACTATGGCTACACCTTC
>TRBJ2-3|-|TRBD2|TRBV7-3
CASSLTASGGSDTQYF
TGTGCCAGCAGCTTAACCGCTAGCGGGGGGTCAGATACGCAGTATTTT